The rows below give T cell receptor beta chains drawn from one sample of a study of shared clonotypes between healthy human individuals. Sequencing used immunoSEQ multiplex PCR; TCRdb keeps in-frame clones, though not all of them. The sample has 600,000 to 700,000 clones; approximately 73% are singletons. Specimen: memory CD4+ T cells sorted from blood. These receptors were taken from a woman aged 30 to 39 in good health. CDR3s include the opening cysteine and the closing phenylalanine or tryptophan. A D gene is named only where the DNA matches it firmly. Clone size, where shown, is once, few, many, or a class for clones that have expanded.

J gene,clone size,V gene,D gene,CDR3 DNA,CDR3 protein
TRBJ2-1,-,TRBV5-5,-,TGTGCCAGCAGCTTCCTTAATGAGCAGTTCTTC,CASSFLNEQFF
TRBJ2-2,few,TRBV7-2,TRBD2,TGTGCCAGCAGCTACCGGACTAGCGGGAGGGCTCGTACCGGGGAGCTGTTTTTT,CASSYRTSGRARTGELFF
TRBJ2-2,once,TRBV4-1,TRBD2,TGCGCCAGCAGCCTAAGTGCTAGCGGGAGGCATGACGGGGAGCTGTTTTTT,CASSLSASGRHDGELFF
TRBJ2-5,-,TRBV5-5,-,TGTGCCAGCAGCTTGGTCGGGACCCAGTACTTC,CASSLVGTQYF
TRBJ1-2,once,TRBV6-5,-,TGTGCCAGCAGTTACGAGGTATTAGATGGCTACACCTTC,CASSYEVLDGYTF
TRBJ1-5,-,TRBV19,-,TGTGCCAGTAAAGATGGGACGGCAAGCAATCAGCCCCAGCATTTT,CASKDGTASNQPQHF
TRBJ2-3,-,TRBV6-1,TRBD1,TGTGCCAGCACTACAGGGGTTAATACAGATACGCAGTATTTT,CASTTGVNTDTQYF
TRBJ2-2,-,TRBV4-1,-,TGCGCCAGCAGCCAACCCCGAGATACCGGGGAGCTGTTTTTT,CASSQPRDTGELFF
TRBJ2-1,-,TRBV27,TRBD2,TGTGCCAGCGCCCGGGAGGGGTTCCAGTCCTACAATGAGCAGTTCTTC,CASAREGFQSYNEQFF
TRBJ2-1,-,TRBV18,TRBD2,TGTGCCAGCTCCCACGAGGGACTAATCTCCTACAATGAGCAGTTCTTC,CASSHEGLISYNEQFF
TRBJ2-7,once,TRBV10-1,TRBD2,TGCGCCAGCAGTCCGGGACTAGCGGGAGAGAACGAGCAGTACTTC,CASSPGLAGENEQYF
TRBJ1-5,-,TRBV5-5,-,TGTGCCAGCAGACCGGACTTAATAAATCAGCCCCAGCATTTT,CASRPDLINQPQHF
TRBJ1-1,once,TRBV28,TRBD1,TGTGCCAGCACCCCGGGACAGGGGCCCACTGAAGCTTTCTTT,CASTPGQGPTEAFF
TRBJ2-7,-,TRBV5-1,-,TGCGCCAGCAGCTTGGAGAGGTACGAGCAGTACTTC,CASSLERYEQYF
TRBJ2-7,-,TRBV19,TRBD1,TGTGCCAGTAGTATCCTCCCGGGACAGGGTTCCAACGAGCAGTACTTC,CASSILPGQGSNEQYF
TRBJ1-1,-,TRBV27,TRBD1,TGTGCCGGGAAGACAGGGAGGGCTGAAGCTTTCTTT,CAGKTGRAEAFF
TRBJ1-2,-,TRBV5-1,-,TGCGCCAGCAGCTTGGAGGCAGACAACTATGGCTACACCTTC,CASSLEADNYGYTF
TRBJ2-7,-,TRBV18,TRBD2,TGTGCCAGCTCACCAGCGACTAGCGGAACCTACGAGCAGTACTTC,CASSPATSGTYEQYF
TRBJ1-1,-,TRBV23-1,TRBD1,TGCGCCAGCAGTCAACCGAAAAGACAGGGAGTACGGTGGACTGAAGCTTTCTTT,CASSQPKRQGVRWTEAFF
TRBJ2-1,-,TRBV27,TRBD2,TGTGCCAGTGGTAGCGGGAGCTACAATGAGCAGTTCTTC,CASGSGSYNEQFF
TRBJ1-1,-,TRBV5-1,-,TGCGCCAGCAGCTTGAGATTAAGTACTGAAGCTTTCTTT,CASSLRLSTEAFF
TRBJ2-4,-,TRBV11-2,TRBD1,TGTGCCAGCAGCCCCTGGACAGGGTGGCCCAACTTC,CASSPWTGWPNF
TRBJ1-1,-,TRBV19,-,TGTGCCAGTGGAGGTGGGGGGGGCACTGAAGCTTTCTTT,CASGGGGGTEAFF
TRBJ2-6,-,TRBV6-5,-,TGTGCCAGCAGTTATCAGGTCTCTGGGGCCAACGTCCTGACTTTC,CASSYQVSGANVLTF
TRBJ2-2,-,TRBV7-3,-,TGTGCCAGCAGCTCCTCCCCATCAGGGACTACCGGGGAGCTGTTTTTT,CASSSSPSGTTGELFF
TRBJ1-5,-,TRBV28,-,TGTGCCAGCTTTCCCGCGGACAGTTTCTATCAGCCCCAGCATTTT,CASFPADSFYQPQHF
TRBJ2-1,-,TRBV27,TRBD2,TGTGCCACCTCTAGCGGGAGGCACTATGAGCAGTTCTTC,CATSSGRHYEQFF
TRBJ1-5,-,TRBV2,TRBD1,TGTGCCAGCAAGGGGGCCCGGGCAAGCCAGCCCCAGCATTTT,CASKGARASQPQHF
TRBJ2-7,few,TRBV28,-,TGTGCCAGCAGTTTTGGACCGTCTAGGTCCCTTACCTACGAGCAGTACTTC,CASSFGPSRSLTYEQYF
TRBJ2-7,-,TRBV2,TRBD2,TGTGCCAGCAGAGCCAAACTAGCGGGAGGCGGGCAGTACTTC,CASRAKLAGGGQYF
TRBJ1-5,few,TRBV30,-,TGTGCCTGGAGTGGCCAGGCGCTGACGCCCCAGCATTTT,CAWSGQALTPQHF
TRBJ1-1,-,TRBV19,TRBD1,TGTGCCAGTATGGGCAGGGGGTTAGGTAGCACTGAAGCTTTCTTT,CASMGRGLGSTEAFF
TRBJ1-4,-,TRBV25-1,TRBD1,TGTGCCAGCAGTAGGGGACAGGGTGAAAAACTGTTTTTT,CASSRGQGEKLFF
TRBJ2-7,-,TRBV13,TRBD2,TGTGCCAGCAGCAAGACTAGCGACTCCTACGAGCAGTACTTC,CASSKTSDSYEQYF
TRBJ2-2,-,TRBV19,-,TGTGCCAGTAGTATAGTCGGCAGGGGAATGATAGCCGGGGAGCTGTTTTTT,CASSIVGRGMIAGELFF
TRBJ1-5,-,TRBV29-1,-,TGCAGCGTACAACAGCAAGGTAGCAATCAGCCCCAGCATTTT,CSVQQQGSNQPQHF
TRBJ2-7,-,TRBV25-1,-,TGTGCCAGCGTGGGGGGTCCCTTTTTTTGGGAGCAGTACTTC,CASVGGPFFWEQYF
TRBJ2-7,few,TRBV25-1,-,TGTGCCAGCAAGAAGGAAGGTTACGAGCAGTACTTC,CASKKEGYEQYF
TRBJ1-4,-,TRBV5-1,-,TGCGCCAGCAGCTTGGAAGGGCCAAGGAATGAAAAACTGTTTTTT,CASSLEGPRNEKLFF
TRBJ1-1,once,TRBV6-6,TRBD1,TGTGCCAGCAGCGGCACCGGGGAGGGGGCCGTGGCTGAAGCTTTCTTT,CASSGTGEGAVAEAFF
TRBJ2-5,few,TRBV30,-,TGTGCCTTGGAATCGGACAACCGGTGGGAGACCCAGTACTTC,CALESDNRWETQYF
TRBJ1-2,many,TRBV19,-,TGTGCCAGTTGGACGGTTAACTATGGCTACACCTTC,CASWTVNYGYTF
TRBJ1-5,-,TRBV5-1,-,TGCGCCAGCAGCTTGGAGGGTGGTCAGCCCCAGCATTTT,CASSLEGGQPQHF
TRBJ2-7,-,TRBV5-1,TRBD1,TGCGCCAGCAACCCTGCACAGGGGGCGGCCTACGAGCAGTACTTC,CASNPAQGAAYEQYF
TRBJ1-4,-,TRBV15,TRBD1,TGTGCCACCACGAAAGGGGGCTTTGAAGAAAAACTGTTTTTT,CATTKGGFEEKLFF
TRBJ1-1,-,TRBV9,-,TGTGCCAGCAGCGTCCGTTGGTTGAACACTGAAGCTTTCTTT,CASSVRWLNTEAFF
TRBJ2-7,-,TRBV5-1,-,TGCGCCAGCAGCACGGCGACCCCCTACGAGCAGTACTTC,CASSTATPYEQYF
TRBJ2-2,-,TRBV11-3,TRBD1,TGTGCCAGCAGCGCGGACAGGGACACCGGGGAGCTGTTTTTT,CASSADRDTGELFF
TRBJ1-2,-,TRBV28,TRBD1,TGTGCCAGCAGTTTATCCGGGACAGGGGCCTTTACCTATGGCTACACCTTC,CASSLSGTGAFTYGYTF
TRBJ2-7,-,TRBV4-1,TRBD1,TGCGCCAGCAGCCCGGGACAGGGAGTATCCTACGAGCAGTACTTC,CASSPGQGVSYEQYF
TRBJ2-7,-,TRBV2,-,TGTGCCAGCAGACCCGGGCGTAGCTCCTACGAGCAGTACTTC,CASRPGRSSYEQYF
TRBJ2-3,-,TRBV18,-,TGTGCCAGCTCACCCGTTTTAGCGGGCACAGATACGCAGTATTTT,CASSPVLAGTDTQYF
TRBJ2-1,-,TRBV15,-,TGTGCCACCAGGCGGCAGGCGGACTACAATGAGCAGTTCTTC,CATRRQADYNEQFF
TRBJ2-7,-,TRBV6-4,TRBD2,TGTGCCAGCATCTCCAGCGGGAGAATCTCCTACGAGCAGTACTTC,CASISSGRISYEQYF
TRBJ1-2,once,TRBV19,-,TGTGCCAGTAGTATAGGGCATGCTAACTATGGCTACACCTTC,CASSIGHANYGYTF
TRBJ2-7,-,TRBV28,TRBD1,TGTGCCAGCAGTTTCTGGTCCAGGGGGTTGTACGAGCAGTACTTC,CASSFWSRGLYEQYF
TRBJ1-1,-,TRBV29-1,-,TGCAGCGCAACTAGAGACACCCCCGAAGCTTTCTTT,CSATRDTPEAFF
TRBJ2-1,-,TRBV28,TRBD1,TGTGCCAGCAGTTCCGTAGCCGGGACAGGGCACAATGAGCAGTTCTTC,CASSSVAGTGHNEQFF
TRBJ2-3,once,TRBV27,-,TGTGCCAGCAGTACCCCCGGGGATACGCAGTATTTT,CASSTPGDTQYF